This T cell receptor beta chain was sequenced in a study of CD8+ T cells in alopecia areata. Across the whole study: Treated patients swallowed 5 to 10 mg of oral tofacitinib twice daily.

Treatment given: oral pan-JAK inhibitor, 5-10 mg twice daily. Specimens obtained from alopecia areata patients comprised lesional scalp punch biopsies and peripheral blood. Extracted RNA was reverse transcribed, and the resulting cDNA served as sequencing template. Using immunoSEQ multiplex PCR, the repertoire was profiled, and TCRdb retains in-frame clones only, with some absent. The sample lists 150,000 to 200,000 clones, roughly 60% occurring once. In regard to this clone: Its antigen is not identified.

The CDR3 loop spans 13 amino acids. Germline CDR1 reads SQVTM; CDR2 reads ANQGSEA. Trimming removed 4 bases from V and 5 bases from J, with 12 bases in between. Study-wide results and limits: Persistence of many expanded lesional clones was seen in scalp and blood during tofacitinib. Scalp sequencing also captures normal skin's resident alphabeta T cells.

The specimen was CD4+ T cells sorted from blood, collected at approximately week 60, from a patient treated with tofacitinib. The receptor was derived from a human donor with alopecia areata. This chain uses TRBV29-1 with TRBJ1-5; D perhaps matches TRBD1 (5 bases). The CDR3 spells CSVAEGPYQPQHF. CDR3 nucleotides: TGCAGCGTTGCCGAGGGGCCCTATCAGCCCCAGCATTTT. The variable domain in full, completed from reference TRBV29-1 and TRBJ1-5, reads SAVISQKPSRDICQRGTSLTIQCQVDSQVTMMFWYRQQPGQSLTLIATANQGSEATYESGFVIDKFPISRPNLTFSTLTVSNMSPEDSSIYLCSVAEGPYQPQHFGDGTRLSIL.